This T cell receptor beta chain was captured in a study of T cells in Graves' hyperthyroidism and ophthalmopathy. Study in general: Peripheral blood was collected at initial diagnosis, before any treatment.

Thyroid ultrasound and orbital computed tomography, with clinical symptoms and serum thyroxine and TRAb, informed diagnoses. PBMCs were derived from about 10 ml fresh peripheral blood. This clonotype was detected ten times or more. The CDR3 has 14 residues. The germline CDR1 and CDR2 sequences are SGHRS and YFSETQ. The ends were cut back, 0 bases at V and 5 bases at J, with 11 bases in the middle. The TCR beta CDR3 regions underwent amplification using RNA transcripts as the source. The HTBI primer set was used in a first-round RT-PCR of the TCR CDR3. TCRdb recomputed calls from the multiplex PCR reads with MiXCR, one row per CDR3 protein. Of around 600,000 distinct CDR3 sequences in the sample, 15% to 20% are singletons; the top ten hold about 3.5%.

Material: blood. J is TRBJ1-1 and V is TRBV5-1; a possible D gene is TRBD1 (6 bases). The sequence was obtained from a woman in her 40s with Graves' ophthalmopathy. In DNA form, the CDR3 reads TGCGCCAGCAGCTTGGTGGGGGCGAGAACTGAAGCTTTCTTT. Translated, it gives CASSLVGARTEAFF.